This entry lists 2 T cell receptor beta chains sequenced from one sample in a study of blood T cell repertoires in COVID-19. Profiled with immunoSEQ multiplex PCR; TCRdb holds only in-frame clones, not every one. The sample yields 150,000 or so clones, roughly 86% seen once. The sequencing sample was made of peripheral blood. These receptors were obtained from a woman aged 70-85 years with COVID-19, enrolled during active disease.

The gene calls are TRBV7-9 and TRBJ1-6, with 7 positions matching TRBD1. Losses at the gene ends were 8 bases for V and 6 bases for J; bases not matched to a gene: 1. Germline assignment: CDR1 SEHNR and CDR2 FQNEAQ (reference sequence). This CDR3 is 12 amino acids long. In nucleotides, the CDR3 is TGTGCCAGCGGGACAGTTAATTCACCCCTCCACTTT. Translated, it gives CASGTVNSPLHF.

This clone is a singleton in its sample. The V and J genes are TRBV1 and TRBJ1-3; the table's D call TRBD1 went unverified against the DNA. TRBV1 is an annotated pseudogene. The CDR3 sequence is 20 residues long. The CDR3 spells CTSSLRSDRVRRGSGNTIYF. Here the CDR3 DNA reads TGCACCAGCAGCCTCCGATCGGACAGGGTCAGGAGAGGTTCTGGAAACACCATATATTTT.